Each of the 14 T cell receptor beta chains below was sequenced from the same sample in a study of T cells in Graves' hyperthyroidism and ophthalmopathy. From RNA transcripts, TCR beta CDR3 regions were amplified. A first-round RT-PCR of the TCR CDR3 used the HTBI primer set. TCRdb reprocessed the multiplex PCR reads via MiXCR and lists one record per CDR3 protein. The repertoire consists of over 450,000 distinct CDR3 sequences, with about 15% occurring once and the leading ten covering 17%. The sample taken for sequencing was blood. The origin of the receptors is a woman aged 18-29 years with Graves' hyperthyroidism.

Ten or more counts support this clonotype. V gene TRBV3-1 combines with J gene TRBJ2-3; 12 bases agree with TRBD2. CDR1 LGHDT and CDR2 YNNKEL come from the germline V gene (reference sequence). Trimming took 6 bases from V and 3 from J; bases not matched to a gene: 4. The CDR3 length is 15 residues. CDR3 in amino acids: CASRTSGRQTDTQYF. In nucleotides, the CDR3 is TGTGCCAGCAGGACTAGCGGGAGACAAACAGATACGCAGTATTTT.

This chain connects TRBV27 to TRBJ2-3, with TRBD2 matching over 7 bases. The CDR3 has 14 amino acids. Germline V lookup: CDR1 MNHEY, CDR2 SMNVEV (reference sequence). The J segment lost 6 bases and the V segment lost 4 bases, leaving 7 bases of the junction unmatched. CDR3 loop: CASSSTAGVDTQYF. CDR3 DNA: TGTGCCAGCAGTTCGACGGCGGGAGTTGATACGCAGTATTTT.

This clonotype showed up many times. One junction end disagrees with the germline gene, perhaps due to a read error. V and J are TRBV7-2 and TRBJ2-3, with 12 bases lining up with TRBD2. CDR1 is SGHTA and CDR2 is FQGNSA in the germline V gene. The CDR3 is made up of 15 amino acids. In DNA, the CDR3 is TGTGCCAGCAGCCTAGCGGGAGGGCGGGCAGATACGCAGTATTTT. Encoded protein: CASSLAGGRADTQYF.

This clonotype was seen at least ten times. The V and J genes are TRBV12-5 and TRBJ1-1; D possibly corresponds to TRBD1 (5 bases). Germline loops: CDR1 LGHNT, CDR2 FRNRAP. The CDR3 is 15 residues long. V was trimmed by 4 bases and J by 0 bases, leaving 12 bases between them. The CDR3 DNA follows: TGTGCTAGTGGTTCCCGTACAGGCTTGAACACTGAAGCTTTCTTT. It specifies CASGSRTGLNTEAFF.

This clonotype was counted ten times or more. The CDR3 loop reads CASSLALWVQGNEQFF. The DNA of the CDR3 is TGTGCCAGCAGCTTAGCGCTCTGGGTTCAAGGGAATGAGCAGTTCTTC. The chain couples TRBV7-9 to TRBJ2-1, with D unresolved. V was cut by 0 bases and J by 7 bases, with 16 bases left in between. Germline V CDR1 and CDR2: SEHNR, FQNEAQ (reference sequence). The CDR3 contains 16 residues.

V and J are TRBV6-1 and TRBJ2-7; unclear D gene. Per the germline V gene, CDR1 is MNHNS and CDR2 is SASEGT. The CDR3 has 12 residues. The germline V and J ends were trimmed by 0 bases and 5 bases, with 5 bases remaining between them. The CDR3 DNA reads TGTGCCAGCAGTGAAGCGGGGAACGAGCAGTACGTC. Its protein product is CASSEAGNEQYV.

This clonotype was detected ten times or more. The chain employs TRBV12-3 or TRBV12-4 and TRBJ2-2; TRBD2 aligns across 9 bases. CDR3 length: 17 residues. The V segment lost 5 bases and the J segment 6 bases; nucleotides outside the gene matches: 13. The DNA of the CDR3 is TGTGCCAGCAGTCCCCGGGGCAGCGGGAGGCCCTCCGGGGAGCTGTTTTTT. It specifies CASSPRGSGRPSGELFF.

This clonotype was detected a few times. The CDR3 DNA sequence: TGTGCCAGCAGTGAAGAAGCGGGAGGGCCAGATACGCAGTATTTT. Protein sequence: CASSEEAGGPDTQYF. The chain uses TRBV6-1 and TRBJ2-3; 10 nucleotides line up with TRBD2. The junction had 2 bases not matched to a gene; V was cut back by 1 base and J by 4 bases. Germline V gives CDR1 MNHNS, CDR2 SASEGT. The CDR3 is 15 amino acids.

Of note for this clonotype: It is likely a read error, because the conserved phenylalanine at the end of the CDR3 is missing. This rearrangement joins TRBV7-9 to TRBJ1-5; D call uncertain. Deletions cut 8 bases from V and 2 bases from J, with 13 bases between. There are 14 residues in the CDR3. Germline V gene data show CDR1 as SEHNR and CDR2 as FQNEAQ (reference sequence). CDR3 bases: TGTGCCAGCGAACCGGGATCTGGCAATCAGCCCCAGCATCTT. Residues: CASEPGSGNQPQHL.

The chain uses TRBV9 and TRBJ2-3; 8 bases align to TRBD2. Per the germline V gene, CDR1 is SGDLS and CDR2 is YYNGEE. This CDR3 contains 14 residues. Unmatched junction bases numbered 3, after V lost 3 bases and J lost 3 bases. DNA of the CDR3: TGTGCCAGCAGCGCAGCGGGAGTGACAGATACGCAGTATTTT. This encodes CASSAAGVTDTQYF.

The chain joins TRBV27 to TRBJ2-3; 11 nucleotides align to TRBD2. The CDR3 consists of 15 residues. V shed 3 bases, J shed 3 bases, and the junction held 2 bases outside the gene matches. CDR1 is MNHEY and CDR2 is SMNVEV in the germline V gene (reference sequence). The CDR3 loop is CASSLPSGRTDTQYF. The CDR3 bases are TGTGCCAGCAGTTTGCCTAGCGGGAGGACAGATACGCAGTATTTT.

This clonotype was counted only a few times. This sequence joins TRBV7-3 and TRBJ2-1; perhaps TRBD2 as D (7 bases). Germline CDR1 and CDR2: SGHTA and FQGTGA. V was cut by 2 bases and J by 7 bases, with 21 bases left in between. CDR3 length: 17 residues. DNA for the CDR3: TGTGCCAGCAGCTTATGGGTGGGGGCGGGAGCTCCAAATGAGCAGTTCTTC. Translated, it gives CASSLWVGAGAPNEQFF.

This clonotype was seen at least ten times. CDR3 nucleotides: TGTGCCTGGAGTGGTGGGGTAGTTGGGGAGCTGTTTTTT. This codes for CAWSGGVVGELFF. The rearrangement joins TRBV30 to TRBJ2-2; D is undetermined. The CDR3 sequence is 13 residues long. V gave up 1 base and J gave up 8 bases, with 11 bases separating them. Per germline, CDR1 GTSNPN and CDR2 SVGIG (reference sequence). Full variable domain (rest looked up from reference TRBV30 and TRBJ2-2): SQTIHQWPATLVQPVGSPLSLECTVEGTSNPNLYWYRQAAGRGLQLLFYSVGIGQISSEVPQNLSASRPQDRQFILSSKKLLLSDSGFYLCAWSGGVVGELFFGEGSRLTVL.

This clonotype appeared a few times. The chain employs TRBV28 and TRBJ1-4; a possible D gene is TRBD1 (6 bases). CDR3 length equals 14 residues. CDR1 is MDHEN, CDR2 SYDVKM, per germline. V lost 4 bases and J 7 bases, leaving 13 bases between the germline ends. CDR3: CASSSGAGAEKLFF. Written as DNA, the CDR3 is TGTGCCAGCAGTTCCGGGGCAGGGGCTGAAAAACTGTTTTTT.